A single sample gave rise to the 11 T cell receptor beta chains below, sequenced in a study of T cell repertoires in cytomegalovirus infection. TCRdb passed the reads through MiXCR, listing each CDR3 protein once. Of approximately 730,000 distinct CDR3 sequences detected, roughly 29% appear once; the ten largest clones hold approximately 14%. Antigen specificity for these receptors is unknown. The material sequenced was cultured CD8+ T cells from PBMCs, taken from culture after CMV antigen stimulation. Every receptor here comes from a human donor in good health (CMV status not recorded). Some clones in this sample may be carry-over from other donors' samples.

Comment on this clonotype: Germline is not matched at one junction end, which may reflect a read error. The chain carries TRBV4-1 and TRBJ2-1; 8 nucleotides align to TRBD1. Germline assignment: CDR1 MGHRA and CDR2 YSYEKL. This CDR3 comprises 12 residues. CDR3 sequence reads: CASRQGADEQFF. The CDR3 nucleotides are TGCGCCAGCCGCCAGGGGGCGGATGAGCAGTTCTTC.

V usage is TRBV2 and J usage is TRBJ2-1, with 12 bases lining up with TRBD2. The germline CDR1 and CDR2 sequences are SNHLY and FYNNEI. The J segment lost 8 bases and the V segment lost 2 bases, leaving 7 bases of the junction unmatched. The CDR3 totals 16 residues. The CDR3 loop is CASSEPLAGGLDEQFF. The DNA for the CDR3 is TGTGCCAGCAGTGAACCTCTAGCGGGGGGGCTGGATGAGCAGTTCTTC.

The chain employs TRBV19 and TRBJ2-3; 11 nucleotides align to TRBD2. The CDR3 has 15 amino acids. The germline V gene encodes CDR1 LNHDA and CDR2 SQIVND (reference sequence). V lost 5 bases, J lost 4 bases, and 5 bases stayed unmatched. CDR3 sequence: CASSPLAGGSDTQYF. The CDR3 DNA follows: TGTGCCAGTAGTCCCCTAGCGGGGGGATCAGATACGCAGTATTTT.

In nucleotides, the CDR3 is TGTGCCAGCAGCTTACGGGGGGCTCCGGATAAAACAGATACGCAGTATTTT. It translates to CASSLRGAPDKTDTQYF. The V gene is TRBV11-2, the J gene TRBJ2-3, with TRBD2 as a possible D gene (7 bases). CDR1 and CDR2 (germline): SGHAT, FQNNGV. The ends were cut back, 2 bases at V and 3 bases at J, with 18 bases in the middle. There are 17 residues in the CDR3.

The sample holds many counts of this clonotype. The chain links TRBV6-2 or TRBV6-3 to TRBJ1-5; possible D gene TRBD1, 5 bases. V lost 5 bases to trimming and J lost 4 bases, with 21 bases between them. From germline, CDR1 is MNHEY and CDR2 SVGEGT. This CDR3 region has 17 residues. This CDR3 is CASSQQFSGPRNQPQHF. Here the CDR3 DNA reads TGTGCCAGCAGTCAACAGTTTTCGGGACCCAGAAATCAGCCCCAGCATTTT.

This chain joins TRBV27 and TRBJ1-5, with TRBD1 identical over 8 bases. The V gene's germline CDR1 is MNHEY and CDR2 SMNVEV (reference sequence). This CDR3 is 16 amino acids long. Trimming removed 5 bases from V and 5 bases from J; junction bases left unmatched: 11. The CDR3 bases are TGTGCCAGCAGTCCTTCGACAGGGGAGTACGATCAGCCCCAGCATTTT. It specifies CASSPSTGEYDQPQHF.

The chain couples TRBV7-9 to TRBJ1-1; a weak D match, TRBD1 (6 bases). CDR3 length: 15 residues. The V and J ends lost 6 bases and 2 bases respectively, with 16 bases between them. The germline gives CDR1 SEHNR, CDR2 FQNEAQ (reference sequence). DNA of the CDR3: TGTGCCAGCAGAAAAACCGGGACAAGAAACACTGAAGCTTTCTTT. Amino acid sequence: CASRKTGTRNTEAFF.

The sample holds one count of this clonotype. The gene calls are TRBV5-1 and TRBJ1-1, with a tentative D call TRBD1 (6 bases). V lost 5 bases and J lost 1, with 9 bases in between. CDR3 length: 13 amino acids. Per the germline V gene, CDR1 is SGHRS and CDR2 is YFSETQ. The chain's CDR3 is CASRKTGNTEAFF. The DNA of the CDR3 is TGCGCCAGCAGAAAGACAGGGAACACTGAAGCTTTCTTT. Variable domain in full (rest from reference TRBV5-1 and TRBJ1-1): KAGVTQTPRYLIKTRGQQVTLSCSPISGHRSVSWYQQTPGQGLQFLFEYFSETQRNKGNFPGRFSGRQFSNSRSEMNVSTLELGDSALYLCASRKTGNTEAFFGQGTRLTVV.

This clonotype was seen only a few times. V gene TRBV20-1 combines with J gene TRBJ2-1; D might be TRBD1 (5 bases). The CDR3 runs 17 residues. Trimming shortened V by 2 bases and J by 4 bases, and 21 bases separated the two germline ends. Germline values: CDR1 DFQATT, CDR2 SNEGSKA (reference sequence). The CDR3: CSARPDLDTSWYNEQFF. As DNA, the CDR3 is TGCAGTGCTAGACCGGACCTGGACACCTCTTGGTACAATGAGCAGTTCTTC.

The chain has TRBV28 and TRBJ2-2, with D perhaps matching TRBD1 or TRBD2 (5 bases each). Trimming pared 7 bases from V and 0 bases from J, leaving 15 bases between. From germline, CDR1 is MDHEN and CDR2 SYDVKM. This CDR3 comprises 16 residues. The CDR3 loop reads CASTWGSSANTGELFF. The CDR3 coding sequence is TGTGCCAGCACCTGGGGGAGTTCCGCGAACACCGGGGAGCTGTTTTTT.

This clonotype was observed many times. The V and J genes are TRBV7-8 and TRBJ2-1, with TRBD1 as a possible D gene (5 bases). V was cut by 1 base and J by 0 bases, with 10 bases left in between. This CDR3 is 16 amino acids long. Germline V lookup: CDR1 SGHVS, CDR2 FQNEAQ. CDR3 amino acids: CASSLDSQGSYNEQFF. CDR3 nucleotides: TGTGCCAGCAGCTTAGATTCCCAGGGCTCCTACAATGAGCAGTTCTTC.